This T cell receptor (delta chain) was retrieved from a study of delta chains in infants with herpesvirus infections. By share of the sample, this clone is medium-sized (0.01 to 0.1%). PBMC RNA was reverse transcribed using gamma-chain- and delta-chain-specific primers. TCRdb made new clone calls on the RT-PCR reads using CATT. The sample has 1,500 or so delta-chain clones, roughly a fifth seen once. This receptor was identified in a human donor who was a Ugandan infant, either HIV-exposed or HIV-unexposed (not recorded which). This sample comprised peripheral blood, obtained at time point 2 of longitudinal follow-up.

CDR3 in amino acids: CACDTAGIGDTASSWDTRQMFF. In DNA form, the CDR3 reads TGTGCCTGTGACACCGCGGGGATAGGGGATACGGCTAGCTCCTGGGACACCCGACAGATGTTTTTC. The rearrangement links TRDV2 to TRDJ3; 9 bases agree with TRDD3. Germline assignment: CDR1 GEAIGNYY and CDR2 EKD. This CDR3 is 22 amino acids long. The V segment lost 0 bases and the J segment 0 bases; nucleotides outside the gene matches: 14.